This T cell receptor (beta chain) was recorded in a study of tumor and adjacent non-tumor tissue in lung cancer. Study information: Stage I to III disease affected about ten men and roughly five women aged about 30 to 85. General study findings and limits: Top 100 clones took a larger repertoire share in normal lung. Patients with more diverse tumor TCRs had worse survival.

RNA was extracted from bulk tissue without any cell sorting. Chemotherapy-naive patients with new lung cancer underwent thoracic surgery in China, August–late 2014. This CDR3 spans 16 amino acids. Germline V lookup: CDR1 SQVTM, CDR2 ANQGSEA. The library came from three nested PCR rounds adapted from ARM-PCR protocols. One entry per CDR3 protein, called by TCRdb with MiXCR from the multiplex PCR reads. This table has 60,000 to 85,000 distinct CDR3 sequences, roughly 72% appearing once. A word on this clonotype: Its antigen is currently unknown. At one end, the junction sequence differs from germline, possibly due to a read error.

This rearrangement joins TRBV29-1 to TRBJ2-2, with a possible D match to TRBD2 (6 bases). The sequence derives from a man between 60 and 70 years old with non-small cell lung cancer. The sample consisted of lung tumor tissue. The CDR3 sequence: CSVGATTRGSPGELIF. Written as DNA, the CDR3 is TGCAGCGTTGGGGCCACGACTAGAGGGAGTCCCGGGGAGCTGATTTTT.